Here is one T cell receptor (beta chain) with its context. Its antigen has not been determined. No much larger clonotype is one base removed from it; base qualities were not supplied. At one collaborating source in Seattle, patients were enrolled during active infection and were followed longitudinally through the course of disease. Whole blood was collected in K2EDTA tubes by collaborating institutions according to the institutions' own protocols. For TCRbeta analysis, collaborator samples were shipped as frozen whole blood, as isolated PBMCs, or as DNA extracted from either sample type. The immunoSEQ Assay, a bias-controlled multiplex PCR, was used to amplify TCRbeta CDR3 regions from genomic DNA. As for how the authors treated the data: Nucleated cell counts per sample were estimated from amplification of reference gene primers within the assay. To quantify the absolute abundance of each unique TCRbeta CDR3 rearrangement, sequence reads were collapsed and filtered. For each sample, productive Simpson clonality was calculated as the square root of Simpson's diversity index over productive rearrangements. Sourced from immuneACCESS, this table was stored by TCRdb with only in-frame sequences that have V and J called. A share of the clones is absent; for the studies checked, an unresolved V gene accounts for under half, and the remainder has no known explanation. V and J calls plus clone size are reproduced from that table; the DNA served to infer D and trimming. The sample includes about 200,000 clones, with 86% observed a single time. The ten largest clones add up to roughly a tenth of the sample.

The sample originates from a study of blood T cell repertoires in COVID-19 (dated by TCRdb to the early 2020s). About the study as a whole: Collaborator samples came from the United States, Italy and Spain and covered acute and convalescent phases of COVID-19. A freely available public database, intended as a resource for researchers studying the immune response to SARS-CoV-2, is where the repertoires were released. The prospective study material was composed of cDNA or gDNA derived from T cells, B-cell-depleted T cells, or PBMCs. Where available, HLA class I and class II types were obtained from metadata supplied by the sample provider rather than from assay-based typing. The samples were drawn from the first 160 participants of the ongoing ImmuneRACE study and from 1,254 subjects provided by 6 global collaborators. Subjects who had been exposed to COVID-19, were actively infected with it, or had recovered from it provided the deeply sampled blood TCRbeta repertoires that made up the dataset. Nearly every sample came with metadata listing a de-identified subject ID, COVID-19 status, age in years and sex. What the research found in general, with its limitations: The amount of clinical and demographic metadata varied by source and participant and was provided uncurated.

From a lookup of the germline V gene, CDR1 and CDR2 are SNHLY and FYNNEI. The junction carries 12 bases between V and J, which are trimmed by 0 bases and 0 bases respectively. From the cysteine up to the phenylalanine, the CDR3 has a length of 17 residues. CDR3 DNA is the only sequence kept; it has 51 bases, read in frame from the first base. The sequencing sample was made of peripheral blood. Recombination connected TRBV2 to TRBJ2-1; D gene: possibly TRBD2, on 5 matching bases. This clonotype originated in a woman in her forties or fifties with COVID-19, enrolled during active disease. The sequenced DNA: TGTGCCAGCAGTGAAGCGCGGCGGGCTAGCTCCTACAATGAGCAGTTCTTC. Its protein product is CASSEARRASSYNEQFF. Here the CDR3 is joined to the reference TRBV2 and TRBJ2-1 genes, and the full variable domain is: EPEVTQTPSHQVTQMGQEVILRCVPISNHLYFYWYRQILGQKVEFLVSFYNNEISEKSEIFDDQFSVERPDGSNFTLKIRSTKLEDSAMYFCASSEARRASSYNEQFFGPGTRLTVL.